This T cell receptor beta chain appears in the sequencing data of a study of CD8+ T cells in alopecia areata. Broader study findings: Resident alphabeta T cells of normal skin are also sequenced in scalp samples. Elevated clonality characterized lesional scalp relative to normal scalp, particularly in alopecia totalis/universalis. Any link of baseline CD8+ expansion to response, resting on one nonresponder, remains uncertain. Compared with mice, patients displayed less clear TCR sharing, possibly for HLA-related reasons.

It was cDNA, reverse transcribed from extracted RNA, that served as the sequencing template. The repertoire was sequenced with immunoSEQ multiplex PCR; TCRdb's copy has only in-frame clones and lacks some. The sample carries a few hundred thousand clones, 60% recorded once. Remarks on this clone: Its antigen is currently unknown.

CDR3 size: 13 residues. Trimming removed 4 bases from V and 15 bases from J; junction bases left unmatched: 9. Germline CDR1 SGHDN, CDR2 FVKESK. Regarding treatment: oral pan-JAK inhibitor, 5-10 mg twice daily. The chain links TRBV14 to TRBJ2-1, with TRBD1 identical over 10 bases. This TCR came from a human donor with alopecia areata. Sequencing used CD4+ T cells sorted from blood, obtained around week 54, from a patient treated with tofacitinib. CDR3 nucleotides: TGTGCCAGCAGCCCTCCCGGGACAGGGGTGCCGTTCTTC. Its protein product is CASSPPGTGVPFF.